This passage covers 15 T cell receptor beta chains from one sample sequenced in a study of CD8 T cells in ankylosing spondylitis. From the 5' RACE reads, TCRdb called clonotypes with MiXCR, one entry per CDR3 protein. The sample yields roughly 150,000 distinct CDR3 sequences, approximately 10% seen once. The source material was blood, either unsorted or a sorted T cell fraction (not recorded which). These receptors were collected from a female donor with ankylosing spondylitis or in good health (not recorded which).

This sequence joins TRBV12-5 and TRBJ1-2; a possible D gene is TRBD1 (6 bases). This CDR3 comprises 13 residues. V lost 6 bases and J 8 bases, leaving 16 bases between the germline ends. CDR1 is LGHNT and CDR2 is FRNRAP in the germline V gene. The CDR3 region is CASGHRELHGYTF. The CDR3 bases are TGTGCTAGTGGACACAGGGAGCTGCACGGCTACACCTTC.

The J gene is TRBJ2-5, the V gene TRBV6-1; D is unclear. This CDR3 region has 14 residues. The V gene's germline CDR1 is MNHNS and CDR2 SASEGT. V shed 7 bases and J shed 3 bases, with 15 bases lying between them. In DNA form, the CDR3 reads TGTGCCAGCAAGGGCCTCCGGACGGAAGAGACCCAGTACTTC. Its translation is CASKGLRTEETQYF.

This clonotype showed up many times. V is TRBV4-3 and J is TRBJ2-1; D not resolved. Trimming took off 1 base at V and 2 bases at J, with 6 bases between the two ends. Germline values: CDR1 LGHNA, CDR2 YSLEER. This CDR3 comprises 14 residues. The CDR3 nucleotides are TGCGCCAGCAGCCAAGTATCGGCCTACAATGAGCAGTTCTTC. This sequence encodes CASSQVSAYNEQFF.

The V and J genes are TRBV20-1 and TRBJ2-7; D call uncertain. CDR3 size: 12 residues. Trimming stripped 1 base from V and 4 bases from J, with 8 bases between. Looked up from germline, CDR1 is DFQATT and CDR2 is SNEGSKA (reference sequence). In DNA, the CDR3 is TGCAGTGCTAGAGGTGTCGAGTACGAGCAGTACTTC. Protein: CSARGVEYEQYF.

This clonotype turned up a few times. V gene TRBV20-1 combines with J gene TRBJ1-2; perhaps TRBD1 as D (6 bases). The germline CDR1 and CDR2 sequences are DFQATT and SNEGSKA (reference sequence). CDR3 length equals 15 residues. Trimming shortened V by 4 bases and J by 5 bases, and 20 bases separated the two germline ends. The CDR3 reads CSAKRGEGGRYGYTF. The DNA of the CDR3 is TGCAGTGCTAAGAGGGGGGAGGGAGGTAGATATGGCTACACCTTC.

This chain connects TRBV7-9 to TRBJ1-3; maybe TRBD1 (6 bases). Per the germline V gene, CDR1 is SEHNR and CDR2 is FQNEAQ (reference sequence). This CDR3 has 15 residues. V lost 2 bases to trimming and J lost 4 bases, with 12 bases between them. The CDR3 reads CASSLQTGTGNTIYF. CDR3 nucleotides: TGTGCCAGCAGCTTACAAACAGGGACGGGAAACACCATATATTTT.

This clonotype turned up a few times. The DNA of the CDR3 is TGCAGTGCTAGAGATGAGACGGGAGGGCGCGAGACCCAGTACTTC. Its protein is CSARDETGGRETQYF. The chain joins TRBV20-1 to TRBJ2-5, with 8 bases matching TRBD2. Looked up from germline, CDR1 is DFQATT and CDR2 is SNEGSKA (reference sequence). This CDR3 is built from 15 residues. V was clipped by 0 bases and J by 5 bases; unmatched bases: 8.

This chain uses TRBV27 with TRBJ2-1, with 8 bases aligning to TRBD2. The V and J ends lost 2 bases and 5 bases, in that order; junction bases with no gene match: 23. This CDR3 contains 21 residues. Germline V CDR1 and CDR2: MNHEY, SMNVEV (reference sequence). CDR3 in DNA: TGTGCCAGCAGTTTAGCCCCCTCGATAGAAGCGGGAGAAATTAGTGACAATGAGCAGTTCTTC. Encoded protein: CASSLAPSIEAGEISDNEQFF.

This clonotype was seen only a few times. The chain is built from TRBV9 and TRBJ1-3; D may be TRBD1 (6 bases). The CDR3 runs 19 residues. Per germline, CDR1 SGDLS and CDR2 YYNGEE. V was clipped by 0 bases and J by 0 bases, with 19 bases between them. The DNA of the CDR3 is TGTGCCAGCAGCGTAGATTCAAGGGGGGTCAGCTCCTCTGGAAACACCATATATTTT. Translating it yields CASSVDSRGVSSSGNTIYF.

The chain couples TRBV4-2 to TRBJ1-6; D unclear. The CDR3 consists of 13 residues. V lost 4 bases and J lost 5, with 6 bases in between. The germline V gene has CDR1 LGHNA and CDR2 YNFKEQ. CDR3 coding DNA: TGTGCCAGCAGCCCCGGCGATAATTCACCCCTCCACTTT. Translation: CASSPGDNSPLHF.

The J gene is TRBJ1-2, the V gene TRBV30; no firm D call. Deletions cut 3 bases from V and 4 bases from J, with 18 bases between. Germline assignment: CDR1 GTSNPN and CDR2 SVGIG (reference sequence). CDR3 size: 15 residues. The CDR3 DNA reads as TGTGCCTGGAGCCCCCCCCGAACGAGTCGCTATGGCTACACCTTC. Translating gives CAWSPPRTSRYGYTF.

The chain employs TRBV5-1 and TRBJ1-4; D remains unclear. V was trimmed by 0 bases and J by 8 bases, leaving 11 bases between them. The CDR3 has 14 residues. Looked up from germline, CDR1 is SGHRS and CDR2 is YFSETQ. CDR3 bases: TGCGCCAGCAGCTTGGGGCCCTTACACGAAAAACTGTTTTTT. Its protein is CASSLGPLHEKLFF.

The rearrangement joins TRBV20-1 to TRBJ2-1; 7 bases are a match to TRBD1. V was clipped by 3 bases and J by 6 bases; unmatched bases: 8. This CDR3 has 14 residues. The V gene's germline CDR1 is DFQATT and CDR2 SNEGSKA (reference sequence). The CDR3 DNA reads TGCAGTGCTAGCCACTACAGGGGCCTCAATGAGCAGTTCTTC. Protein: CSASHYRGLNEQFF.

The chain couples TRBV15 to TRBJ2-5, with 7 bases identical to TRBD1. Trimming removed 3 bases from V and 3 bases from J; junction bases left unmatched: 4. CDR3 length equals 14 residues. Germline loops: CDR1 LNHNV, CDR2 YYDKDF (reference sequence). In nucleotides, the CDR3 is TGTGCCACCAGCAGCCTAGACAGGGAAGAGACCCAGTACTTC. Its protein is CATSSLDREETQYF.

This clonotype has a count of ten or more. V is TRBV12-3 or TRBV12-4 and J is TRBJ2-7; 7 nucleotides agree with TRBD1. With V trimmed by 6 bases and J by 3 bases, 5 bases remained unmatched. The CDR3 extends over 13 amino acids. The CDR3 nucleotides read TGTGCCAGCAGCCTGACAGGGAACTACGAGCAGTACTTC. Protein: CASSLTGNYEQYF.